The 21 T cell receptor beta chains below all came from one sample that was sequenced in a study of blood T cell repertoires in COVID-19. The protocol was immunoSEQ multiplex PCR, while the TCRdb copy is restricted to in-frame clones and leaves out a portion. The table has more than 90,000 clones, 82% seen once. Sequenced material: peripheral blood. These receptors originate from an elderly man with acute or convalescent COVID-19.

The V and J genes are TRBV21-1 and TRBJ1-2; TRBD1, the table's D call, lacks a check against the DNA. TRBV21-1 corresponds to a pseudogene. The CDR3 length is 18 residues. CDR3 residues: CASSKAATGPRGDYGYTF. CDR3 DNA: TGTGCCAGCAGCAAAGCGGCGACAGGCCCTCGAGGGGACTATGGCTACACCTTC.

J is TRBJ2-3 and V is TRBV24-1, with 7 bases aligning to TRBD2. The CDR3 covers 16 residues. The germline V gene has CDR1 KGHDR and CDR2 SFDVKD. V trimming: 2 bases; J trimming: 1 base; junction bases outside the gene matches: 5. CDR3 protein: CATSDWGGDGTDTQYF. CDR3 coding DNA: TGTGCCACCAGTGATTGGGGAGGGGATGGCACAGATACGCAGTATTTT.

This clone was seen only once. J is TRBJ2-3 and V is TRBV7-2, with D uncertain. With 1 base removed from V and 3 bases from J, the gap between germline ends came to 5 bases. Germline V gene lookup returns CDR1 SGHTA and CDR2 FQGNSA. The length of the CDR3 is 13 residues. CDR3 protein: CASSLVVTDTQYF. The CDR3 DNA reads TGTGCCAGCAGCTTAGTAGTGACAGATACGCAGTATTTT.

Only one count was recorded for this clone. This chain joins TRBV28 and TRBJ1-2; the D is unclear. CDR1 and CDR2 (germline): MDHEN, SYDVKM. This CDR3 has 14 amino acids. The ends were cut back, 5 bases at V and 8 bases at J, with 18 bases in the middle. Here the CDR3 DNA reads TGTGCCAGCAGTCCGCCGGGATCTGGAAGAGGCTACACCTTC. The encoded protein is CASSPPGSGRGYTF.

This CDR3 reads CASSHPPTGVYSNQPQHF. CDR3 nucleotide sequence: TGTGCCAGCAGCCACCCACCTACAGGGGTTTATAGCAATCAGCCCCAGCATTTT. This chain uses TRBV3-1 (or the pseudogene TRBV3-2) with TRBJ1-5; 7 bases map to TRBD1. This CDR3 has 18 residues. In germline, CDR1 is LGHDT, CDR2 YNNKEL (reference sequence). J gave up 0 bases and V 3 bases, and 11 bases lay outside the gene matches.

This clone was seen a handful of times. The chain combines TRBV11-3 with TRBJ2-3; D is perhaps TRBD1 (5 bases). The ends were cut back, 5 bases at V and 0 bases at J, with 9 bases in the middle. Germline V CDR1 and CDR2: SGHNT, YENEEA. CDR3 length: 14 amino acids. CDR3 DNA sequence: TGTGCCAGCAGCCCTCGACAGAGCACAGATACGCAGTATTTT. Its translation: CASSPRQSTDTQYF.

The CDR3 DNA is TGTGCCAGTAGTGTTTCCGGGACAGGGAGTAATGGCTACACCTTC. Amino acids: CASSVSGTGSNGYTF. The chain combines TRBV19 with TRBJ1-2; 9 nucleotides agree with TRBD1. The CDR3 spans 15 residues. Germline V gene sequence: CDR1 LNHDA, CDR2 SQIVND (reference sequence). V lost 5 bases, J lost 6 bases, and 10 bases stayed unmatched.

The chain carries TRBV28 and TRBJ1-3; TRBD1 matches at 7 bases. The V gene end was trimmed by 8 bases and the J gene end by 0 bases; junction bases not matched to a gene: 13. Germline CDR1 MDHEN, CDR2 SYDVKM. This CDR3 has 17 amino acids. The CDR3 loop reads CASAGGTSPSSGNTIYF. The CDR3, as DNA: TGTGCCAGCGCAGGGGGGACATCCCCGAGCTCTGGAAACACCATATATTTT.

V usage is TRBV5-5 and J usage is TRBJ2-7; 12 nucleotides agree with TRBD2. Germline V gives CDR1 SGHKS, CDR2 YYEKEE (reference sequence). V lost 0 bases and J lost 5; bases outside the gene matches: 3. The CDR3 sequence is 15 residues long. The CDR3 region is CASSLGLAGVNEQYF. The CDR3 DNA sequence: TGTGCCAGCAGCTTGGGACTAGCGGGAGTAAACGAGCAGTACTTC. The full variable domain, with the rest looked up from reference TRBV5-5 and TRBJ2-7, is DAGVTQSPTHLIKTRGQQVTLRCSPISGHKSVSWYQQVLGQGPQFIFQYYEKEERGRGNFPDRFSARQFPNYSSELNVNALLLGDSALYLCASSLGLAGVNEQYFGPGTRLTVT.

This chain uses TRBV5-4 with TRBJ1-1; possible D gene TRBD1, 5 bases. The CDR3 consists of 14 residues. CDR1 is SGHNT, CDR2 YYREEE, per germline (reference sequence). V lost 0 bases and J 0 bases, leaving 6 bases between the germline ends. CDR3 coding DNA: TGTGCCAGCAGCTTGGTAGGGGTGAACACTGAAGCTTTCTTT. Amino acids: CASSLVGVNTEAFF.

Turning to this clone: Its ends do not fully match the called genes, so a read error is possible. The chain carries TRBV6-2 or TRBV6-3 and TRBJ2-7; TRBD1 matches at 7 bases. From germline, CDR1 is MNHEY and CDR2 SVGEGT. CDR3 length: 14 residues. CDR3 coding DNA: TGTGCCAGCAGTCGGACAGGCCCCAGGGGAGAGTCAGACTTC. Its protein is CASSRTGPRGESDF.

This chain links TRBV19 with TRBJ2-1; 7 bases map to TRBD2. The CDR3 has 15 amino acids. With 6 bases clipped from V and 3 bases from J, the junction kept 8 bases outside the gene matches. Germline assignment: CDR1 LNHDA and CDR2 SQIVND (reference sequence). The CDR3 loop is CASSGGRIFYNEQFF. The DNA of the CDR3 is TGTGCCAGTAGCGGCGGGAGAATCTTCTACAATGAGCAGTTCTTC.

This clone was recorded once. This chain joins TRBV5-5 and TRBJ1-4, with D tentatively TRBD1 (5 bases). The V end was cut by 2 bases, the J end by 3 bases, with 11 bases between. Germline V CDR1 and CDR2: SGHKS, YYEKEE (reference sequence). The CDR3 has 15 amino acids. The CDR3 nucleotides read TGTGCCAGCAGCTTTGGCGGGGCGGCTAATGAAAAACTGTTTTTT. It yields the protein CASSFGGAANEKLFF.

The chain uses TRBV11-2 and TRBJ1-2, with 12 bases matching TRBD1. This CDR3 comprises 16 residues. Trimming removed 1 base from V and 3 bases from J; junction bases left unmatched: 3. Per the germline V gene, CDR1 is SGHAT and CDR2 is FQNNGV. CDR3 in amino acids: CASSLGGTGGDYGYTF. The CDR3 nucleotides read TGTGCCAGCAGCTTAGGAGGGACAGGGGGCGACTATGGCTACACCTTC.

This chain connects TRBV5-1 to TRBJ1-4; 7 bases line up with TRBD1. Germline loops: CDR1 SGHRS, CDR2 YFSETQ. The CDR3 sequence is 15 residues long. V lost 4 bases to trimming and J lost 0 bases; unmatched junction nucleotides: 3. The CDR3 region has the DNA TGCGCCAGCAGCAAGACAGGGTCAACTAATGAAAAACTGTTTTTT. Residues: CASSKTGSTNEKLFF.

This chain connects TRBV11-2 to TRBJ2-5; perhaps TRBD2 as D (5 bases). Germline assignment: CDR1 SGHAT and CDR2 FQNNGV. This CDR3 has 13 residues. The V end lost 5 bases, the J end lost 5 bases, and 12 bases lay between the germline ends. The chain's CDR3 is CASSGGLSETQYF. The CDR3 DNA reads as TGTGCCAGCAGCGGAGGACTTTCGGAGACCCAGTACTTC.

The rearrangement joins TRBV18 to TRBJ1-5; maybe TRBD1 (5 bases). The CDR3 loop spans 14 amino acids. The germline V and J ends were trimmed by 3 bases and 7 bases, with 13 bases remaining between them. The V gene's germline CDR1 is KGHSH and CDR2 LQKENI. CDR3 coding DNA: TGTGCCAGCTCACCTAGCAGGGCAGAACAGCCCCAGCATTTT. It translates to CASSPSRAEQPQHF.

This chain joins TRBV6-5 and TRBJ2-7, with 11 bases fitting TRBD1. The V gene end was trimmed by 7 bases and the J gene end by 7 bases; junction bases not matched to a gene: 9. The CDR3 runs to 14 residues. Germline assignment: CDR1 MNHEY and CDR2 SVGAGI. The CDR3 loop is CASIGQGASGEQYF. CDR3 sequence (DNA): TGTGCCAGCATTGGACAGGGGGCGTCTGGGGAGCAGTACTTC.

The chain has TRBV28 and TRBJ1-1; D ambiguous. The CDR3 runs 13 residues. Germline assignment: CDR1 MDHEN and CDR2 SYDVKM. Trimming shortened V by 2 bases and J by 1 base, and 5 bases separated the two germline ends. The CDR3 here is CASSLEGNTEAFF. CDR3 nucleotides: TGTGCCAGCAGTTTAGAGGGGAACACTGAAGCTTTCTTT.

The chain employs TRBV9 and TRBJ2-1, with 12 positions matching TRBD1. Germline CDR1 SGDLS, CDR2 YYNGEE. J lost 7 bases, V lost 6 bases, and 5 bases had no gene match. This CDR3 has 14 amino acids. The CDR3 sequence: CASMPGQGANEQFF. The CDR3 coding sequence is TGTGCCAGCATGCCGGGACAGGGGGCTAATGAGCAGTTCTTC.

This chain uses TRBV5-1 with TRBJ2-7; TRBD1 might be the D (5 bases). The CDR3 is 15 amino acids. Trimming removed 0 bases at V and 4 bases at J, with 14 bases between. Germline V CDR1 and CDR2: SGHRS, YFSETQ. This chain's CDR3 is CASSLEATGHYEQYF. CDR3 nucleotide sequence: TGCGCCAGCAGCTTGGAGGCGACTGGACATTACGAGCAGTACTTC.